This is a list of T cell receptor beta chains from one sample in a study of cytomegalovirus exposure and HLA in healthy donors. Libraries were prepared by immunoSEQ multiplex PCR; TCRdb keeps only in-frame clonotypes and omits some of them. This table holds 100,000 to 150,000 clones, roughly a sixth found once. Sequencing used PBMCs. The receptors shown here come from a female donor in good health and CMV-seropositive. Each CDR3 is given with its conserved first and last residue.

v_gene,j_gene,CDR3aa
TRBV6-1,TRBJ1-5,CASSPTGNQPQHF
TRBV5-1,TRBJ2-5,CASSLDGGAQETQYF
TRBV4-3,TRBJ2-5,CASSLTAGDVAQETQYF
TRBV7-9,TRBJ1-1,CASSPRDRPNTEAFF
TRBV27,TRBJ2-1,CASSLGTSGGYNEQFF
TRBV28,TRBJ1-1,CASSLSPGQGWEAFF
TRBV5-6,TRBJ2-7,CASTELTSDQGEQYF
TRBV5-1,TRBJ2-3,CASSLSGQGTDTQYF
TRBV10-3,TRBJ1-1,CAISDQNSMNTEAFF
TRBV7-9,TRBJ1-2,CASSLDSRGYTF
TRBV4-2,TRBJ1-1,CASSQGWSREMGEAFF
TRBV5-1,TRBJ1-2,CASSLVDRGLIGYTF
TRBV6-5,TRBJ1-2,CASNKPGVPGYTF
TRBV6-6,TRBJ1-2,CASRGTVINYGYTF
TRBV27,TRBJ1-2,CASSLYRDQAFGGYTF
TRBV7-9,TRBJ1-1,CASSLDGFYTEAFF
TRBV6-4,TRBJ2-7,CASNRREYEQYF
TRBV5-4,TRBJ2-3,CASSLVLAGGPPSTDTQYF
TRBV5-4,TRBJ2-7,CASSLRTGHEQYF
TRBV4-2,TRBJ2-1,CASSSDTFSEQFF
TRBV9,TRBJ1-4,CASSFGGQSATNEKLFF
TRBV29-1,TRBJ2-5,CSVADIGLSETQYF
TRBV7-8,TRBJ2-7,CASSLFQGPSYEQYF
TRBV7-9,TRBJ1-2,CASSFDSRHGYTF
TRBV28,TRBJ2-3,CASSLVARGLGGTDTQYF
TRBV6-1,TRBJ1-1,CASKSTGLAFF
TRBV9,TRBJ1-6,CASGRDSPLHF
TRBV5-6,TRBJ1-2,CASGGSGTGDEGGYTF
TRBV10-2,TRBJ2-2,CASSGFGGTGELFF
TRBV2,TRBJ2-5,CASSAGLKRGETQYF
TRBV4-3,TRBJ1-2,CASSQEVEGIYTF
TRBV5-8,TRBJ2-7,CASSLGIGQGTYEQYF
TRBV7-2,TRBJ2-1,CASSYGLAGYNEQFF
TRBV7-2,TRBJ2-7,CASSGGLSYEQYF
TRBV27,TRBJ2-7,CASRLSGSSYEQYF
TRBV30,TRBJ2-6,CAWSEGAGANVLTF
TRBV9,TRBJ2-5,CASSVMGGQETQYF
TRBV6-5,TRBJ1-1,CASNGILQGGIEAFF
TRBV28,TRBJ2-7,CASSLSPGDVREQYF
TRBV30,TRBJ2-3,CAWSKGLGITDTQYF
TRBV4-3,TRBJ2-5,CASSQLAGDWSGETQYF
TRBV30,TRBJ1-4,CAWSVQGGVEKLFF
TRBV30,TRBJ2-2,CAWNGWNTGELFF
TRBV9,TRBJ2-5,CASSAMTGLGETQYF
TRBV7-3,TRBJ2-5,CASSLGSGRWGETQYF
TRBV13,TRBJ2-7,CASTSKLGLAGVYEQYF
TRBV19,TRBJ2-5,CASSIGGGGETQYF
TRBV5-1,TRBJ2-7,CASSLEGLVVYEQYF
TRBV5-5,TRBJ2-3,CASSLAPTSTDTQYF
TRBV28,TRBJ2-3,CASSRRTSGTDTQYF
TRBV5-1,TRBJ1-2,CASSLNQGGGSGYTF
TRBV5-8,TRBJ2-3,CASSLRSSGTDTQYF
TRBV27,TRBJ2-4,CASSSTSGRNIQYF
TRBV7-9,TRBJ1-1,CASSPPPSGDTEAFF
TRBV6-5,TRBJ2-4,CASRPGPGAKNIQYF